This T cell receptor (beta chain) was sequenced in a study of beta chain features in type 1 diabetes. The study reverse transcribed the entire isolated RNA, so it sequenced expressed TCRB transcripts. Sequencing was performed with immunoSEQ multiplex PCR; in TCRdb, only in-frame clones are kept and a portion is missing. Here the sample spans 900,000 or so clones, 15% to 20% being singletons. The CDR3 consists of 15 residues. The V and J ends lost 0 bases and 12 bases, in that order; junction bases with no gene match: 9. Germline CDR1 is SGDLS and CDR2 is YYNGEE. The receptor's source is a young woman in good health. V usage is TRBV9 and J usage is TRBJ2-1; 10 nucleotides agree with TRBD2. The specimen was naive CD4+ T cells from blood. The CDR3 reads CASSVARTSGSRQFF. The CDR3 DNA follows: TGTGCCAGCAGCGTAGCCCGGACTAGCGGTAGCAGGCAGTTCTTC. The entire variable domain, with the rest obtained from reference TRBV9 and TRBJ2-1, is as follows: DSGVTQTPKHLITATGQRVTLRCSPRSGDLSVYWYQQSLDQGLQFLIQYYNGEERAKGNILERFSAQQFPDLHSELNLSSLELGDSALYFCASSVARTSGSRQFFGPGTRLTVL.